This T cell receptor (beta chain) was sequenced during a study of neurological immune-mediated disorders. V lost 6 bases to trimming and J lost 7 bases; unmatched junction nucleotides: 9. The CDR3 runs to 16 residues. This clonotype was counted ten times or more. MiXCR, run by TCRdb on the 5' RACE reads, gives a single entry per CDR3 protein. The sample includes 66,000 or so distinct CDR3 sequences, nearly 3.5% of them seen just once. The TCR sequence derives from a man aged 40-49 years with multiple sclerosis. The chain recombines TRBV12-3 or TRBV12-4 with TRBJ2-7; 16 bases fit TRBD2. The sequenced material came from PBMCs. The CDR3 bases are TGTGCCAGCAGATTGGGACTAGCGGGAGGGCCGGAGGAGCAGTACTTC. This encodes CASRLGLAGGPEEQYF.